This T cell receptor (beta chain) stems from a study of blood T cell dynamics during melanoma immunotherapy. As for this clone: What it binds is unknown.

Study-level findings and limits: It remained unknown if the driving T cell clones were melanoma-specific.

Trimming left V 2 bases short and J 5 bases short, with 15 bases between. Germline-derived CDR1 and CDR2 are SNHLY and FYNNEI. The CDR3 extends over 15 amino acids. Each bulk PBMC sample had about 350 ng DNA loaded. This table comes from immunoSEQ multiplex PCR, and its TCRdb copy is limited to in-frame clones, with some not included. The sample consists of more than 6,500 clones, about 83% of them appearing once. Described time point: week 3, after first cycle of checkpoint inhibitor. Sampling occurred pretreatment (T0) and at week 3 (W3), after cycle one of checkpoint blockade. The sample in question was blood, obtained from a patient treated with checkpoint blockade. This chain connects TRBV2 to TRBJ2-5; no clear D gene. This receptor was identified in a human donor with melanoma. As DNA, the CDR3 is TGTGCCAGCAGTGAAACCCAATTCGATCGGGAGACCCAGTACTTC. This gives the protein CASSETQFDRETQYF.